The T cell receptor (beta chain) described here comes from a study of radiotherapy plus CTLA-4 blockade in lung cancer. Study conclusions and caveats: Radiotherapy with ipilimumab was followed by blood expansion of tumor-derived clones. Response, reportedly, was best predicted by interferon-beta along with early blood T cell clone dynamics.

Here immunoSEQ multiplex PCR was the method, and the copy in TCRdb shows in-frame clones only, minus some. The repertoire has 40,000 to 45,000 clones, more than 60% of them found once; the top ten carry approximately 9%. V was clipped by 6 bases and J by 6 bases; unmatched bases: 19. Germline CDR1 LNHDA, CDR2 SQIVND (reference sequence). The CDR3 has 18 residues. Ipilimumab-mediated CTLA-4 blockade plus focal radiation was given to patients having chemo-refractory metastatic non-small-cell lung cancer. With respect to this clone: Antigen unknown. In the same sample, other DNA sequences code for this CDR3.

The sequences come from peripheral blood, collected from a patient treated with radiotherapy plus ipilimumab. This rearrangement joins TRBV19 to TRBJ1-2; 10 bases fit TRBD1. The TCR comes from a human donor with non-small cell lung cancer who had stable disease on radiotherapy plus ipilimumab. The CDR3: CASSTIPLDRGKLDGYTF. The CDR3 nucleotides are TGTGCCAGTAGCACTATTCCCTTGGACAGGGGGAAACTGGATGGCTACACCTTC.